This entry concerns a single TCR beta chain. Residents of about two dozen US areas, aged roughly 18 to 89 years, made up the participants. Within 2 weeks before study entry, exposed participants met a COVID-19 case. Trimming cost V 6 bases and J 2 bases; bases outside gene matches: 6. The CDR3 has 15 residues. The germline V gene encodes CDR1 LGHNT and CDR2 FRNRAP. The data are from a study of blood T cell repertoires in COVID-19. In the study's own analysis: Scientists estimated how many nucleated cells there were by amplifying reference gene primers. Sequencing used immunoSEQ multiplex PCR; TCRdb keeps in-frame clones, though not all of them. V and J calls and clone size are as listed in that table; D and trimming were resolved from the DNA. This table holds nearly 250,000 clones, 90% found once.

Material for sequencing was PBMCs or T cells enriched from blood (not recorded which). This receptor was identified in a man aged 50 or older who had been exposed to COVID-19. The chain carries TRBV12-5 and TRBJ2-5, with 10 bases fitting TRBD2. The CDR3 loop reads CASGRTSGDQETQYF. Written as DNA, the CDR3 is TGTGCTAGTGGGCGGACTAGCGGCGATCAAGAGACCCAGTACTTC.